These 7 T cell receptor beta chains were sequenced from one sample in a study of blood T cell repertoires in COVID-19 (dated by TCRdb to 2020 to 2022). Library preparation used the immunoSEQ multiplex PCR assay. TCRdb provides this immuneACCESS table in a form limited to in-frame rearrangements. Some clones are lacking; in checked studies, under half of them reflect an unresolved V gene, and why the rest are absent is not known. Here the sample has over 50,000 clones; approximately 80% occur a single time. Over 5% of the sample rests with the top ten. The sequenced sample was peripheral blood. These receptor sequences come from a woman between 50 and 59 years old with active or convalescent COVID-19.

This chain joins TRBV6-6 and TRBJ1-2; no reliable D call. V was trimmed by 6 bases and J by 3 bases, leaving 11 bases between them. CDR3 length: 13 amino acids. Germline lookup yields CDR1 MNHNY and CDR2 SVGAGI (reference sequence). The CDR3: CASRPAGDYGYTF. CDR3 bases: TGTGCCAGCAGGCCTGCCGGAGACTATGGCTACACCTTC.

This clone was counted between two and nine times. The gene calls are TRBV11-3 and TRBJ2-2; 7 positions agree with TRBD2. The germline V gene encodes CDR1 SGHNT and CDR2 YENEEA. The CDR3 is 14 residues long. Losses at the gene ends were 9 bases for V and 8 bases for J; bases not matched to a gene: 12. CDR3 in amino acids: CASSGREYTGELFF. In DNA form, the CDR3 reads TGTGCCAGTTCAGGGCGGGAGTATACGGGGGAGCTGTTTTTT.

The chain is built from TRBV6-2 or TRBV6-3 and TRBJ2-7; 8 positions agree with TRBD1. Germline values: CDR1 MNHEY, CDR2 SVGEGT. Trimming took 4 bases from V and 10 from J; bases not matched to a gene: 18. The CDR3 consists of 16 residues. The CDR3 DNA follows: TGTGCCAGCAGTTTAACGATAGACAGGGGCCCTACGAAACAGTACTTC. Translation gives CASSLTIDRGPTKQYF.

The J gene is TRBJ2-7, the V gene TRBV30, with a possible D match to TRBD1 (6 bases). The CDR3 runs to 13 residues. CDR1 is GTSNPN and CDR2 is SVGIG in the germline V gene (reference sequence). V gave up 8 bases and J gave up 7 bases, with 21 bases separating them. The DNA for the CDR3 is TGTGCCCGGAAGGGACATCAAGCTCAAGAGCAGTACTTC. Amino acids: CARKGHQAQEQYF.

This chain links TRBV2 with TRBJ1-6; possibly TRBD1 for D (5 bases). Germline assignment: CDR1 SNHLY and CDR2 FYNNEI. The CDR3 totals 15 residues. The V gene lost 10 bases and the J gene lost 4 bases, with 17 bases spanning the gap. The CDR3 DNA reads as TGTGCCACCGCCGCCAGGGAGGGATATAATTCACCCCTCCACTTT. Translated: CATAAREGYNSPLHF.

This rearrangement joins TRBV21-1 to TRBJ1-4. TRBV21-1 has pseudogene status. The CDR3 contains 18 residues. DNA of the CDR3: TGTGCCAGCAGCAAAGGGGGGGTAGGGGCAAACCATAATGAAAAACTGTTTTTT. This encodes CASSKGGVGANHNEKLFF.

In its sample, this clone was seen once. The V and J genes are TRBV21-1 and TRBJ2-7; TRBD1 is the table's D call and was not checked against the DNA. TRBV21-1 is a pseudogene segment. This CDR3 has 20 residues. For the CDR3, the DNA is TGTGCCAGCAGCAAATTGGTAGGGGGACAGGGACGCTATGTCGACTACGAGCAGTACTTC. Its protein is CASSKLVGGQGRYVDYEQYF.